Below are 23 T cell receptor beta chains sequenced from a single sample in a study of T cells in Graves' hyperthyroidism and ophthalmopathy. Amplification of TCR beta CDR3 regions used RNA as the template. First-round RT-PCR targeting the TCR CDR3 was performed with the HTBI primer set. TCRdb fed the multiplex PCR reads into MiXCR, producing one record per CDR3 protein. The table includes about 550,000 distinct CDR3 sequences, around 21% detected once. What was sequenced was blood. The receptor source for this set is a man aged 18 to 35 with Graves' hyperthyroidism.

The CDR3 sequence is CASSYPGQGPYEQYF. The CDR3 bases are TGTGCCAGCAGTTATCCGGGACAGGGCCCCTACGAGCAGTACTTC. J is TRBJ2-7 and V is TRBV28; 9 bases line up with TRBD1. CDR1 is MDHEN and CDR2 is SYDVKM in the germline V gene. This CDR3 comprises 15 residues. The junction had 6 bases not matched to a gene; V was cut back by 4 bases and J by 2 bases.

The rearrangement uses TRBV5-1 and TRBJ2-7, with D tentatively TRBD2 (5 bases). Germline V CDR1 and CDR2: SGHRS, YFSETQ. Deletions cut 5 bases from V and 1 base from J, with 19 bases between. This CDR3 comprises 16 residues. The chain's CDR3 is CASSHGWRTSSYEQYF. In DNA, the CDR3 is TGCGCCAGCAGTCATGGGTGGAGGACCTCTTCCTACGAGCAGTACTTC. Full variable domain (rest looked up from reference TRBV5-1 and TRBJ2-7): KAGVTQTPRYLIKTRGQQVTLSCSPISGHRSVSWYQQTPGQGLQFLFEYFSETQRNKGNFPGRFSGRQFSNSRSEMNVSTLELGDSALYLCASSHGWRTSSYEQYFGPGTRLTVT.

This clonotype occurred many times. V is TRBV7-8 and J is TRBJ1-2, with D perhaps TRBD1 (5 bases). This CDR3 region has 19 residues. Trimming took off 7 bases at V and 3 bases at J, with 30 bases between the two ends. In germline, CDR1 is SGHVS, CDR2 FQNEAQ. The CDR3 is CASTLNRQGSLWGHYGYTF. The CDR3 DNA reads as TGTGCCAGCACCCTGAATAGGCAGGGAAGCCTTTGGGGTCACTATGGCTACACCTTC.

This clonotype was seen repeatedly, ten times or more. CDR3 region: CASSNGNSYEQYF. CDR3 nucleotide sequence: TGTGCCAGCTCAAACGGAAACTCCTACGAGCAGTACTTC. V gene TRBV18 combines with J gene TRBJ2-7, with D hard to call. CDR1 and CDR2 (germline): KGHSH, LQKENI. V lost 5 bases to trimming and J lost 0 bases, with 8 bases between them. The CDR3 has 13 residues.

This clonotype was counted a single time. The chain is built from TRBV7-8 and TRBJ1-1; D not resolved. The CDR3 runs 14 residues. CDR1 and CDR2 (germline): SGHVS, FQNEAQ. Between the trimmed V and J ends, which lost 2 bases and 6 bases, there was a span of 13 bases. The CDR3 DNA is TGTGCCAGCAGCTTATCGGCGTATTTCTCTGAAGCTTTCTTT. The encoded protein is CASSLSAYFSEAFF.

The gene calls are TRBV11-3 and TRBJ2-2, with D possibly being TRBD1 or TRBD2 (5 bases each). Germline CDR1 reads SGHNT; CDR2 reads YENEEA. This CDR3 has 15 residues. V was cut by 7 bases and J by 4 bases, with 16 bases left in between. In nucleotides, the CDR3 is TGTGCCAGCACGGGGCGTGAGGTGGTCACCGGGGAGCTGTTTTTT. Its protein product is CASTGREVVTGELFF.

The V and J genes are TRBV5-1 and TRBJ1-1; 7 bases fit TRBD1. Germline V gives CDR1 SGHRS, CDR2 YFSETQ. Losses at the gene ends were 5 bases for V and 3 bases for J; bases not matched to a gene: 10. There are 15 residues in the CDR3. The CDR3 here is CASRQGPTMDTEAFF. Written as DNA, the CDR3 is TGCGCCAGCAGACAGGGGCCTACCATGGACACTGAAGCTTTCTTT.

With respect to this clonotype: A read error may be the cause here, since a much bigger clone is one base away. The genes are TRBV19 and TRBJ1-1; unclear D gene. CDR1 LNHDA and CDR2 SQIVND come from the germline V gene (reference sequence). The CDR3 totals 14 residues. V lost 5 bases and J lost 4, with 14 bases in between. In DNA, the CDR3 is TGTGCCAGTAGTTCTGATGTCTGGAGCACTGAAGCTTTCTTT. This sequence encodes CASSSDVWSTEAFF.

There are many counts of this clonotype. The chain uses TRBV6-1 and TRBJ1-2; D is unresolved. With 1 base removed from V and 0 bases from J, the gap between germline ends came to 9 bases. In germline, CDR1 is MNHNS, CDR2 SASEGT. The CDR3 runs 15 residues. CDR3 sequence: CASSEGWGANYGYTF. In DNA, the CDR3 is TGTGCCAGCAGTGAAGGGTGGGGAGCTAACTATGGCTACACCTTC.

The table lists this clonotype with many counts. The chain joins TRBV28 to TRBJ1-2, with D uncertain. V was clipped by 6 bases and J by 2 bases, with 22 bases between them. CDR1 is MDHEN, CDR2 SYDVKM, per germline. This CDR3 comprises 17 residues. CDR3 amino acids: CASSPLMEEAGNYGYTF. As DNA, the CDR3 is TGTGCCAGCAGCCCTCTGATGGAGGAGGCGGGGAACTATGGCTACACCTTC.

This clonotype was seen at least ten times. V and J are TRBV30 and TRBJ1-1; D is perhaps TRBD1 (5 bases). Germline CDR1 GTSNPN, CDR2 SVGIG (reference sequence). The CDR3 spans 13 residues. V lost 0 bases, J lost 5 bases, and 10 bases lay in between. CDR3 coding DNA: TGTGCCTGGAGTGTCCAGGGCAGAACTGAAGCTTTCTTT. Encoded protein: CAWSVQGRTEAFF.

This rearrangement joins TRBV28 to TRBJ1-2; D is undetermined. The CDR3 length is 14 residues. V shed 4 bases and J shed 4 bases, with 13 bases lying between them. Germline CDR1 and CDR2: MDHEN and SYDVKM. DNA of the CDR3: TGTGCCAGCAGTTCGGAGTTGTCTCTCTATGGCTACACCTTC. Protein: CASSSELSLYGYTF.

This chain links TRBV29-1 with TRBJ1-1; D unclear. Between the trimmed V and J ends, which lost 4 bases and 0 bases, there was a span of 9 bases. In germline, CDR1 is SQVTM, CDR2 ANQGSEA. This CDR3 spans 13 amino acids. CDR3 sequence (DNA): TGCAGCGTTGTGGTTGAACTGAACACTGAAGCTTTCTTT. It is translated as CSVVVELNTEAFF.

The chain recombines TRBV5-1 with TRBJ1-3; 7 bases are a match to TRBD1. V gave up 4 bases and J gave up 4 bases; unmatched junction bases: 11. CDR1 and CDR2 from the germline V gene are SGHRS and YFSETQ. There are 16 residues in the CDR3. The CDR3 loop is CASSGRGTAWGNTIYF. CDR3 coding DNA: TGCGCCAGCAGCGGACGCGGGACAGCTTGGGGAAACACCATATATTTT.

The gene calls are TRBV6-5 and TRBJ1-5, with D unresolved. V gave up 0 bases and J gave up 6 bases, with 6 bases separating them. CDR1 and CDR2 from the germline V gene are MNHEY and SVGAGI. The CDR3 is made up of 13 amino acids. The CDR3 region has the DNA TGTGCCAGCAGTTACTCGAAACGTCAGCCCCAGCATTTT. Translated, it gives CASSYSKRQPQHF.

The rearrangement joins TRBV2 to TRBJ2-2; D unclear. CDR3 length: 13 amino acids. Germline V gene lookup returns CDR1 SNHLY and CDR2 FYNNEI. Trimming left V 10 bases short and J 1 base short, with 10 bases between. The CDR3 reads CAKDMQNTGELFF. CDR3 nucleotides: TGTGCCAAAGACATGCAGAACACCGGGGAGCTGTTTTTT.

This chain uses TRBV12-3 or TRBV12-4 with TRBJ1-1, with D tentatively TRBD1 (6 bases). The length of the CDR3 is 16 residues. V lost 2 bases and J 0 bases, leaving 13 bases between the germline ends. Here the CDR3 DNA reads TGTGCCAGCAGTTTATCGAACAGGGTGATGAACACTGAAGCTTTCTTT. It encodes CASSLSNRVMNTEAFF.

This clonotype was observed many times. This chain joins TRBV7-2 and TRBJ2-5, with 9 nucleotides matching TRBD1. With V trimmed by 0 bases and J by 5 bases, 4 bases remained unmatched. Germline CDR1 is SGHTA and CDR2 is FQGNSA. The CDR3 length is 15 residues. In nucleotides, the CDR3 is TGTGCCAGCAGCTTAGCCGGGACAGGGCCGGAGACCCAGTACTTC. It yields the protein CASSLAGTGPETQYF.

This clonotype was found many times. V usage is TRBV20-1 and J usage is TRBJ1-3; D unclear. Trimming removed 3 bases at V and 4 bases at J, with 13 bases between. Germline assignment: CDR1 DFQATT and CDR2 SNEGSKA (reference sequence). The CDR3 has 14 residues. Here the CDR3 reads CSARAGPTGNTIYF. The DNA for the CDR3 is TGCAGTGCTAGGGCCGGGCCCACGGGAAACACCATATATTTT.

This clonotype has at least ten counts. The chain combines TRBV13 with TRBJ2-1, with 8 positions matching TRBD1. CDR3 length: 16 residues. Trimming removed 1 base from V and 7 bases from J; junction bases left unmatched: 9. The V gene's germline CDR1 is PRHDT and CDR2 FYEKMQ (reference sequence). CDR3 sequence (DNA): TGTGCCAGCAGCTTAGTGGGTCAGGGGGCAAATAATGAGCAGTTCTTC. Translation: CASSLVGQGANNEQFF.

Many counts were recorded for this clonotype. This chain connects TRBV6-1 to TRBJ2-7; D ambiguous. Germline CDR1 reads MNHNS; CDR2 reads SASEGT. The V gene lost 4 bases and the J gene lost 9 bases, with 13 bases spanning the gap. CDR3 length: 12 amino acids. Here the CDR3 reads CASSGRSKGQYF. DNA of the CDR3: TGTGCCAGCAGTGGACGGTCGAAGGGGCAGTACTTC.

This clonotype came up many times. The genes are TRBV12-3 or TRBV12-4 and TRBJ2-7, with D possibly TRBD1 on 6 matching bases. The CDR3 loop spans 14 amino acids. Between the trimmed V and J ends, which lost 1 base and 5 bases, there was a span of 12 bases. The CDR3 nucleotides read TGTGCCAGCAGTTTAGAACAGGGTAGCCACGAGCAGTACTTC. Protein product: CASSLEQGSHEQYF.

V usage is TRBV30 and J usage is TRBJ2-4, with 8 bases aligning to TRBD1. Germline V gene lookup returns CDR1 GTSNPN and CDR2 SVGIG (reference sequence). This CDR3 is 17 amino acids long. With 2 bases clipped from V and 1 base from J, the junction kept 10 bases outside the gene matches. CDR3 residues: CAWSRAGGSGAKNIQYF. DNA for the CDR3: TGTGCCTGGAGTCGGGCAGGGGGCTCGGGGGCCAAAAACATTCAGTACTTC.